Each of the 17 T cell receptor beta chains below was sequenced from the same sample in a study of control samples from healthy donors and cancer patients. Clones were read by immunoSEQ multiplex PCR, and TCRdb kept only the in-frame ones, dropping some. The sample lists more than 60,000 clones, approximately 91% occurring once. The sequenced sample was PBMCs. These receptors were obtained from a woman in her forties or fifties with colorectal cancer.

The chain links TRBV24-1 to TRBJ1-4; 7 positions agree with TRBD1. Germline trimming cut 4 bases from V and 5 bases from J; bases unmatched to any gene: 6. CDR1 and CDR2 (germline): KGHDR, SFDVKD. This CDR3 has 15 amino acids. Written as DNA, the CDR3 is TGTGCCACCAGTGACCCCGGGACAGCAAATGAAAAACTGTTTTTT. It specifies CATSDPGTANEKLFF.

The J gene is TRBJ1-3, the V gene TRBV21-1; TRBD1 is taken as the D call from the table, unchecked against the DNA. TRBV21-1 is a pseudogene locus. The CDR3 has 14 amino acids. The CDR3 loop reads CASSDRSSGNTIYF. DNA of the CDR3: TGTGCCAGCAGCGACAGGAGCTCTGGAAACACCATATATTTT.

The chain is built from TRBV28 and TRBJ1-1; D possibly corresponds to TRBD1 (5 bases). V lost 4 bases to trimming and J lost 0 bases, with 12 bases between them. The CDR3 runs to 15 residues. Germline-derived CDR1 and CDR2 are MDHEN and SYDVKM. In DNA, the CDR3 is TGTGCCAGCAGTTCCCCGGACACCATGAACACTGAAGCTTTCTTT. It translates to CASSSPDTMNTEAFF.

This clone was detected only once. The rearrangement uses TRBV4-3 and TRBJ2-7; D not certain. Trimming cost V 0 bases and J 4 bases, with 10 bases left between them. Germline values: CDR1 LGHNA, CDR2 YSLEER. The CDR3 consists of 14 residues. The CDR3 coding sequence is TGCGCCAGCAGCCAAGATGGTGCGTGGTACGAGCAGTACGTC. Its translation: CASSQDGAWYEQYV.

CDR3 in DNA: TGTGCCAGCAGCCTCTCGGGACGGAATAATGAAAAACTGTTTTTT. This translates into CASSLSGRNNEKLFF. This chain uses TRBV6-2 or TRBV6-3 with TRBJ1-4; D perhaps matches TRBD1 (5 bases). The germline V and J ends were trimmed by 6 bases and 4 bases, with 15 bases remaining between them. The CDR3 is made up of 15 amino acids. The germline gives CDR1 MNHEY, CDR2 SVGEGT.

This chain uses TRBV10-1 with TRBJ1-1; D uncertain. This CDR3 contains 13 residues. The V end was cut by 4 bases, the J end by 5 bases, with 11 bases between. In germline, CDR1 is WNHNN, CDR2 SYGVQD (reference sequence). CDR3 nucleotide sequence: TGCGCCAGCAGTGGAAAATTGGGGACTGAAGCTTTCTTT. As protein: CASSGKLGTEAFF.

This clone was observed a single time. This chain links TRBV20-1 with TRBJ1-2; D uncertain. The ends were cut back, 3 bases at V and 2 bases at J, with 13 bases in the middle. CDR1 and CDR2 (germline): DFQATT, SNEGSKA (reference sequence). This CDR3 has 14 residues. CDR3 residues: CSASTGIANYGYTF. Here the CDR3 DNA reads TGCAGTGCTAGTACGGGGATCGCCAACTATGGCTACACCTTC.

The chain carries TRBV6-5 and TRBJ1-3, with 7 nucleotides matching TRBD1. The V gene end was trimmed by 4 bases and the J gene end by 4 bases; junction bases not matched to a gene: 7. Germline assignment: CDR1 MNHEY and CDR2 SVGAGI. The CDR3 runs 15 residues. CDR3: CASSSSGTAGNTIYF. The CDR3 nucleotides are TGTGCCAGCAGTTCTTCAGGGACAGCAGGAAACACCATATATTTT.

This clone was counted once. V is TRBV4-3 and J is TRBJ2-3, with D possibly matching TRBD2 (6 bases). The CDR3 consists of 15 residues. Germline CDR1 is LGHNA and CDR2 is YSLEER. V was shortened by 3 bases and J by 0 bases, with 10 bases between the two germline ends. In DNA form, the CDR3 reads TGCGCCAGCAGCCACGGACTAACTAGCACAGATACGCAGTATTTT. As protein: CASSHGLTSTDTQYF.

The CDR3 nucleotides are TGTGCCAGCAGCTTACGTCGGACAGGCACCGGGGAGCTGTTTTTT. Encoded protein: CASSLRRTGTGELFF. The gene calls are TRBV7-2 and TRBJ2-2; 7 bases match TRBD1. Trimming removed 2 bases from V and 4 bases from J; junction bases left unmatched: 4. Germline V lookup: CDR1 SGHTA, CDR2 FQGNSA. This CDR3 is built from 15 residues.

CDR3 protein: CASSHTTINEQFF. In DNA, the CDR3 is TGTGCCAGCAGCCACACTACAATCAATGAGCAGTTCTTC. This sequence joins TRBV12-3 or TRBV12-4 and TRBJ2-1, with D hard to call. The V and J ends lost 6 bases and 6 bases respectively, with 12 bases between them. The CDR3 length is 13 residues.

This chain joins TRBV19 and TRBJ1-4; the D is unclear. Trimming removed 5 bases from V and 15 bases from J, with 22 bases in between. CDR1 and CDR2 (germline): LNHDA, SQIVND (reference sequence). The CDR3 has 14 residues. The CDR3 region has the DNA TGTGCCAGTAGTCTTGAAACAACTAATGGGAGGTTGTTTTTT. The encoded protein is CASSLETTNGRLFF.

This clone was seen just once. The V and J genes are TRBV10-1 and TRBJ2-2, with a possible D match to TRBD2 (5 bases). The CDR3 runs 12 residues. The germline gives CDR1 WNHNN, CDR2 SYGVQD (reference sequence). The V end was cut by 8 bases, the J end by 4 bases, with 8 bases between. CDR3 loop: CASSAGTGELFF. For the CDR3, the DNA is TGCGCCAGCTCGGCGGGCACCGGGGAGCTGTTTTTT.

This chain links TRBV5-1 with TRBJ2-5, with 8 bases aligning to TRBD2. The CDR3 extends over 16 amino acids. J lost 4 bases, V lost 4 bases, and 12 bases had no gene match. Looked up from germline, CDR1 is SGHRS and CDR2 is YFSETQ. The CDR3 bases are TGCGCCAGCAGCATCCAGCGGGGGCCTTCGGGAGAGACCCAGTACTTC. It is translated as CASSIQRGPSGETQYF.

The chain couples TRBV5-1 to TRBJ1-1; no definite D call. Trimming removed 0 bases from V and 8 bases from J, with 11 bases in between. CDR1 and CDR2 from the germline V gene are SGHRS and YFSETQ. CDR3 length equals 13 residues. The CDR3 loop is CASSLELGGEAFF. DNA for the CDR3: TGCGCCAGCAGCTTGGAACTAGGAGGCGAAGCTTTCTTT. Filled out from reference TRBV5-1 and TRBJ1-1, the complete variable domain reads KAGVTQTPRYLIKTRGQQVTLSCSPISGHRSVSWYQQTPGQGLQFLFEYFSETQRNKGNFPGRFSGRQFSNSRSEMNVSTLELGDSALYLCASSLELGGEAFFGQGTRLTVV.

The V call is TRBV4-3, the J call TRBJ1-3; no firm D call. The CDR3 has 16 residues. With 0 bases removed from V and 8 bases from J, the gap between germline ends came to 17 bases. CDR1 and CDR2 from the germline V gene are LGHNA and YSLEER. The CDR3 is CASSQDYGPQSYTIYF. The DNA of the CDR3 is TGCGCCAGCAGCCAAGACTATGGGCCCCAGAGTTACACCATATATTTT.

This sequence joins TRBV5-5 and TRBJ2-3; D gene unclear. This CDR3 spans 14 amino acids. In germline, CDR1 is SGHKS, CDR2 YYEKEE (reference sequence). V gave up 0 bases and J gave up 4 bases, with 9 bases separating them. The CDR3 sequence: CASSLGASADTQYF. In nucleotides, the CDR3 is TGTGCCAGCAGCTTGGGGGCGTCGGCAGATACGCAGTATTTT.